The rows below give T cell receptor beta chains drawn from one sample of a study of molecular identifiers for immune sequencing clone quantification. Each CDR3 protein is one row after TCRdb ran MiXCR on the PCR reads. The sample contains some 580,000 distinct CDR3 sequences, 25% of which appear only once. The sequencing sample was made of naive CD8+ T cells from blood, with Jurkat cell RNA spiked in. These TCRs come from a human donor in good health. Some libraries in this study had Jurkat cell RNA spiked in. The conserved cysteine and the conserved F or W are not part of the CDR3 here. Each record gives: clone size, J gene, V gene, CDR3 protein. Some rows mark clone size as missing; the rest say once, few, many or name a class of expanded clone.

many TRBJ1-3 TRBV6-5 ASGDSGNTIY
NA TRBJ2-1 TRBV11-2 ASSLVVEQF
few TRBJ2-7 TRBV3-1 ASSQVLRGTGSYEQY
many TRBJ1-5 TRBV6-5 ASSYGTHQPQH
NA TRBJ2-7 TRBV6-5 ASSTGLAVSYGQY
few TRBJ1-6 TRBV4-3 ASSHSGTVNSPLH
NA TRBJ1-1 TRBV11-2 ASSHSMNTEAF
NA TRBJ2-1 TRBV7-9 ASLGAYSYNEQF
few TRBJ2-1 TRBV24-1 ATSGGTEVNEQF
NA TRBJ1-6 TRBV19 ATRDLGAPLH
NA TRBJ1-1 TRBV18 ASSPPGGVEAF
many TRBJ2-3 TRBV29-1 SVELGQSRTDTQY
NA TRBJ2-1 TRBV28 ASSLTGRSSYNEQF
few TRBJ2-1 TRBV29-1 SVAGTTPYNEQF
many TRBJ2-1 TRBV11-3 ASSSPKTSGGRNEQF
few TRBJ1-4 TRBV11-2 ASSWDRVGTSTNEKLF
few TRBJ2-7 TRBV7-9 ASTLAAGEQY
NA TRBJ2-7 TRBV11-2 ASSSRSTAFFYEQY
many TRBJ2-6 TRBV23-1 ASSPRTGLSGANVLT
few TRBJ2-2 TRBV12-3/TRBV12-4 ASSTGTSVTGELF
NA TRBJ2-5 TRBV5-6 ASSFSGSLETQY
NA TRBJ2-7 TRBV28 ASSLRTGGGDVQY
NA TRBJ1-2 TRBV27 ASSLRGGGYGYT
NA TRBJ2-1 TRBV13 ASSLGLAGGPFSYNEQF
few TRBJ2-7 TRBV9 ASSVGTSGVYEQY
few TRBJ2-7 TRBV12-3/TRBV12-4 ASVDGLDTSYEQY
many TRBJ1-4 TRBV7-6 ASSLDQGARDEKLF
NA TRBJ1-1 TRBV7-9 ASSLRDTNTEAF
few TRBJ2-5 TRBV24-1 ATSDSGTGGRETQY
few TRBJ1-1 TRBV28 ASSLDQGFTEAF
many TRBJ1-1 TRBV27 ASSLSLQNEAF
many TRBJ2-7 TRBV4-3 ASSHEGLAGTYEQY
NA TRBJ2-7 TRBV5-6 ASSFTVDSVSYEQY
NA TRBJ2-7 TRBV19 ASSRPGEGFSEQY
many TRBJ1-1 TRBV10-3 AISDSALGTEAF
many TRBJ2-7 TRBV6-2/TRBV6-3 ASSYAGQSYEQY
few TRBJ2-2 TRBV7-9 ASSFPYPGELF
few TRBJ2-7 TRBV27 ASSPVAGSGYEQY
NA TRBJ1-5 TRBV20-1 SAPRMGGGEPLPGNQPQH
NA TRBJ2-3 TRBV20-1 SSGGGGVDTQY
NA TRBJ2-3 TRBV3-1 ASSQRGAVGTDTQY
few TRBJ2-1 TRBV29-1 SGYGYNEQF
NA TRBJ1-1 TRBV29-1 SVPPGTGDAEAF
few TRBJ2-7 TRBV5-1 ASSLDVTYEQY
NA TRBJ1-1 TRBV18 ASSSGQRYLGTEAF
NA TRBJ2-7 TRBV9 ASSVGDSEQY
NA TRBJ2-1 TRBV10-1 ASSESGLSNEQF
few TRBJ1-6 TRBV25-1 ASSDEGGSNSPLH
NA TRBJ2-1 TRBV27 ASSLLVGGDEQF
NA TRBJ1-2 TRBV30 AATGGWKYGYT
few TRBJ2-5 TRBV5-6 ASSFWQQETQY